This T cell receptor (beta chain) was profiled in a study of T cell responses to AZD1222 COVID-19 vaccine. General observations from the study: Among those given AZD1222, only five to seven were seropositive at baseline. Repertoire sampling happened only post peak T cell response.

Method: immunoSEQ multiplex PCR; TCRdb's copy keeps in-frame clones and lacks some. The sample has about 170,000 clones; around nine tenths are singletons. The ends lost 3 bases at V and 7 bases at J; junction bases unmatched: 11. Germline V gives CDR1 SGHRS, CDR2 YFSETQ. The CDR3 extends over 15 amino acids. On this clone: Its antigen is unknown.

V and J are TRBV5-1 and TRBJ1-2; 8 bases align to TRBD1. This specimen consisted of peripheral blood, obtained 28 days after the second AZD1222 dose. The clonotype comes from an adult who received the AZD1222 COVID-19 vaccine. CDR3 sequence (DNA): TGCGCCAGCAGCTCGGCCATGACAGGGGACGGTGGCTACACCTTC. Its translation is CASSSAMTGDGGYTF.